The clone carrying this TCR beta chain turned up a few times. What it binds is unknown. This sample is part of a study of blood T cells in healthy people across ages. This CDR3 has 14 residues. The germline V gene encodes CDR1 DFQATT and CDR2 SNEGSKA (reference sequence). V lost 1 base, J lost 3 bases, and 10 bases lay in between. Study-level points and caveats: Diversity estimated from one million T cells was considered an underestimate. There were more naive CD4+ cells and higher diversity in long-lived donors than in aged donors.

PCR was performed a second time for about 6 to 11 cycles using a sample-barcoded 5' primer and a J-beta primer mix. Researchers report that each sample yielded at least 2.5 million CDR3-containing paired-end reads. One entry per CDR3 protein, called by TCRdb with MiXCR from the 5' RACE reads. The data hold 450,000 to 700,000 distinct CDR3 sequences, with 25% to 30% observed a single time. V and J are TRBV20-1 and TRBJ2-1; D is undetermined. The TCR comes from an older woman in good health. The sample taken for sequencing was blood. CDR3 sequence reads: CSARGKVYYNEQFF. In DNA, the CDR3 is TGCAGTGCTAGAGGAAAAGTTTACTACAATGAGCAGTTCTTC.